This T cell receptor (beta chain) was captured by sequencing in a study of Ad26.COV2.S vaccination and SARS-CoV-2 variants. The CDR3 sequence is 13 residues long. Looked up from germline, CDR1 is MNHEY and CDR2 is SVGEGT. The V and J ends lost 2 bases and 5 bases respectively, with 9 bases between them. About this clone itself: What it binds is not known.

Treatment indicated: about 20 received Ad26.COV2.S at low or high dose, single or two shots; 5 received placebo; per-sample allocation not given. Following the first vaccine or placebo injection, samples were taken on day 63. Whole-study findings and limits: It was vaccine recipients, not placebo recipients, who had the higher spike-specific TCR breadth. CD8+ and CD4+ T cells specific for spike reportedly responded with substantial breadth after vaccination. It is possible that the TCR breadth and depth analyses underestimated the total T cell responses.

Repertoires were generated with immunoSEQ multiplex PCR, while TCRdb's copy carries only in-frame clones and drops some. This table has 380,000 or so clones, 80% to 90% appearing once. The chain is built from TRBV6-2 or TRBV6-3 and TRBJ1-1; D remains ambiguous. The sequence was collected from a person between 18 and 59 years old who received the Ad26.COV2.S COVID-19 vaccine or a placebo. The sample was peripheral blood, taken in a trial of Ad26.COV2.S vaccine versus placebo. The CDR3 loop reads CASSYPMGTEAFF. CDR3 bases: TGTGCCAGCAGTTACCCCATGGGGACTGAAGCTTTCTTT.